This T cell receptor beta chain was identified in a study of blood T cell repertoires in COVID-19. Study information: Italy, Spain and the United States were the sources of the convalescent and acute COVID-19 samples.

Measured with immunoSEQ multiplex PCR; TCRdb has only the in-frame clones, and not every one. The sample yields around 58,000 clones, roughly 80% seen once. Germline values: CDR1 SGHTA, CDR2 FQGNSA. Deletions cut 1 base from V and 4 bases from J, with 10 bases between. This CDR3 comprises 14 residues. The TCR comes from a human donor in a cohort sampled during active COVID-19. The chain employs TRBV7-2 and TRBJ2-5; D may be TRBD2 (5 bases). The material sequenced was peripheral blood. CDR3 DNA sequence: TGTGCCAGCAGCTTAGGCCCTAGCTTAGAGACCCAGTACTTC. Its protein product is CASSLGPSLETQYF.